Listed here are 7 T cell receptor beta chains from one sample, sequenced in a study of cytomegalovirus exposure and HLA in healthy donors. In the PCR, 60 Vbeta and 13 Jbeta primers were used. Clones were read by immunoSEQ multiplex PCR, and TCRdb kept only the in-frame ones, dropping some. The repertoire has about 200,000 clones, roughly three quarters of them found once; the top ten carry around 1.7%. Sequencing input: PBMCs. The receptors originated from a man aged 45-65 years in good health and CMV-seronegative.

This chain uses TRBV7-2 with TRBJ2-1; the match to TRBD1 covers 12 bases. Trimming removed 5 bases from V and 10 bases from J; junction bases left unmatched: 6. This CDR3 is built from 14 residues. CDR1 SGHTA and CDR2 FQGNSA come from the germline V gene. CDR3 coding DNA: TGTGCCAGCAGCATCGGGACAGGGGGCGGAGAGCAGTTCTTC. The encoded protein is CASSIGTGGGEQFF.

The rearrangement uses TRBV5-1 and TRBJ2-1; TRBD2 matches 8 bases. CDR3 length equals 12 residues. V was pared by 4 bases and J by 7 bases, with 1 base of the junction left unmatched. Looked up from germline, CDR1 is SGHRS and CDR2 is YFSETQ. Written as DNA, the CDR3 is TGCGCCAGCAGCCGGGGGGGAAATGAGCAGTTCTTC. Its protein is CASSRGGNEQFF.

As for this clone: Germline is not matched at one junction end, which may reflect a read error. CDR3 sequence (DNA): TGTGCCAGCAGCTTAAGGGGGACTAGCGGGACGTACAATGGGCAGTTCTTC. Its protein product is CASSLRGTSGTYNGQFF. The chain combines TRBV7-3 with TRBJ2-1; TRBD2 aligns across 13 bases. Germline V gene data show CDR1 as SGHTA and CDR2 as FQGTGA. This CDR3 is built from 17 residues.

The V call is TRBV18, the J call TRBJ2-7, with D tentatively TRBD1 (6 bases). The CDR3 loop spans 16 amino acids. V lost 2 bases to trimming and J lost 4 bases, with 18 bases between them. Germline V gives CDR1 KGHSH, CDR2 LQKENI. The chain's CDR3 is CASSPRPQQGWYEQYF. The CDR3 nucleotides read TGTGCCAGCTCACCAAGGCCCCAACAGGGTTGGTACGAGCAGTACTTC.

The chain couples TRBV29-1 to TRBJ2-7, with TRBD1 as a possible D gene (5 bases). CDR3 length: 11 amino acids. Germline values: CDR1 SQVTM, CDR2 ANQGSEA. The ends were cut back, 2 bases at V and 4 bases at J, with 6 bases in the middle. The CDR3 region has the DNA TGCAGCGTTGAAAGGGGTTACGAGCAGTACTTC. It yields the protein CSVERGYEQYF.

This clone was seen a few times. The rearrangement links TRBV29-1 to TRBJ2-3; 12 bases align to TRBD1. Looked up from germline, CDR1 is SQVTM and CDR2 is ANQGSEA. This CDR3 region has 16 residues. Germline trimming cut 5 bases from V and 4 bases from J; bases unmatched to any gene: 10. The DNA for the CDR3 is TGCAGCGTTCGGGACAGGGGGCTACTGTTGTCAGATACGCAGTATTTT. As protein: CSVRDRGLLLSDTQYF.

This clone was detected only once. The chain uses TRBV19 and TRBJ2-1; 10 nucleotides agree with TRBD2. The V and J ends lost 3 bases and 0 bases, in that order; junction bases with no gene match: 2. The germline CDR1 and CDR2 sequences are LNHDA and SQIVND (reference sequence). The CDR3 length is 16 residues. This chain's CDR3 is CASSITSGTSYNEQFF. The CDR3 nucleotides are TGTGCCAGTAGTATCACTAGCGGGACCTCCTACAATGAGCAGTTCTTC.